This TCR beta chain was documented in a study of T-cell memory formation after mild COVID-19. Across the whole study: Among the donors, TCR clusters were largely specific to each donor. The study's findings and limits: CD4+ contracting clones lay mainly in CM and EM, CD8+ ones in EMRA. Within pre-infection memory, some responding clones were found, suggesting cross-reactive memory joined.

A word on this clonotype: Antigen specificity is unknown.

Germline V lookup: CDR1 SGHDT, CDR2 YYEEEE. Trimming pared 4 bases from V and 4 bases from J, leaving 12 bases between. This CDR3 has 13 amino acids. MiXCR, applied by TCRdb to the 5' RACE reads, yields one record per CDR3 protein. Of about 260,000 distinct CDR3 sequences listed, over 15% were seen once; the top ten hold roughly 21%. Sequencing was done on a sample of PBMCs or a T cell subset sorted from them (not recorded which). The sequence was collected from a young man who had mild COVID-19 (a few samples of this study predate the infection). Cell type and time point are not known. The chain joins TRBV5-6 to TRBJ2-7; D uncertain. CDR3 DNA sequence: TGTGCCAGCAGCCCGCCGGGTCGGTACGAGCAGTACGTC. Translated, it gives CASSPPGRYEQYV.